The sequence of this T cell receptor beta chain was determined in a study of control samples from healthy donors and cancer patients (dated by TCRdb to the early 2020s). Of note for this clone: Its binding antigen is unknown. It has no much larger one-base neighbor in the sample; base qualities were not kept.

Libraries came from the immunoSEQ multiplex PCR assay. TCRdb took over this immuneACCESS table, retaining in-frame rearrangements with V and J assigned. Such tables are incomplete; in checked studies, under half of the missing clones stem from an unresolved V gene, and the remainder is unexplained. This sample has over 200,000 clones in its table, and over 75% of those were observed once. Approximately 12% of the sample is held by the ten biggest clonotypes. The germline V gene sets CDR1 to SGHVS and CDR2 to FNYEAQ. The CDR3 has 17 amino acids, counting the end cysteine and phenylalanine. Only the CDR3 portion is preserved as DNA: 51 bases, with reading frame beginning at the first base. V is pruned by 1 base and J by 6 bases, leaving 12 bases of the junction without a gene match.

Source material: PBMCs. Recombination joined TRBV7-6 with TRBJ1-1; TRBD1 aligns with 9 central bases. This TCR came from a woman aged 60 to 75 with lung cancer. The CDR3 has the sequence CASSLGSGTGGRSEAFF. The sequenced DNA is TGTGCCAGCAGCTTAGGTTCAGGTACAGGGGGCCGGTCTGAAGCTTTCTTT.